This T cell receptor beta chain emerged from a study of PD-L1 blockade in urothelial cancer. Study-level background: Researchers found blood samples held a median of roughly 140,000 T cells.

CDR3 length: 14 amino acids. Germline CDR1 is GTSNPN and CDR2 is SVGIG (reference sequence). V trimming: 0 bases; J trimming: 7 bases; junction bases outside the gene matches: 2. Profiled with immunoSEQ multiplex PCR; TCRdb holds only in-frame clones, not every one. This table has 40,000 to 45,000 clones, roughly four fifths appearing once. Patients yielded 1 to 8 samples each, pretreatment and on-treatment. The input for sequencing was PBMCs, taken around atezolizumab (anti-PD-L1) treatment. The TCR sequence derives from a man in his sixties or seventies with urothelial cancer. The chain uses TRBV30 and TRBJ2-4; 11 nucleotides line up with TRBD1. CDR3 sequence (DNA): TGTGCCTGGAGTGTCGGGACAGGGGGGAACATTCAGTACTTC. This translates into CAWSVGTGGNIQYF.